One sample yielded the 27 T cell receptor beta chains listed below, sequenced in a study of T cells after yellow fever vaccination. TCRdb re-called the 5' RACE reads with MiXCR, one entry per CDR3 protein. The sample holds about 340,000 distinct CDR3 sequences, 3% to 4.5% seen once. This specimen was PBMCs, taken 5 days after the yellow fever booster vaccination. The receptors here all came from a man aged 18 to 30 who received the YFV17D yellow fever vaccine.

Ten or more counts support this clonotype. The rearrangement joins TRBV4-1 to TRBJ2-3, with a possible D match to TRBD2 (5 bases). CDR1 and CDR2 from the germline V gene are MGHRA and YSYEKL. The CDR3 is 15 amino acids. The V and J ends lost 1 base and 1 base respectively, with 9 bases between them. The CDR3 nucleotides read TGCGCCAGCAGCCAAGTTAGCGAGGGCACAGATACGCAGTATTTT. Encoded protein: CASSQVSEGTDTQYF.

This clonotype has ten or more counts. The CDR3 loop is CASSRPTSGNTYEQYF. The DNA for the CDR3 is TGTGCCAGCAGCCGACCAACTAGCGGTAATACCTACGAGCAGTACTTC. The chain uses TRBV6-5 and TRBJ2-7; 8 bases align to TRBD2. The CDR3 has 16 residues. V lost 6 bases and J lost 2; bases outside the gene matches: 12. Germline V gives CDR1 MNHEY, CDR2 SVGAGI.

The rearrangement uses TRBV20-1 and TRBJ2-5; TRBD2 matches 8 bases. Germline CDR1 reads DFQATT; CDR2 reads SNEGSKA (reference sequence). This CDR3 comprises 15 residues. J gave up 4 bases and V 1 base, and 8 bases lay outside the gene matches. CDR3 in DNA: TGCAGTGCTAGAGGGTCTTTGGCGGGGGGAGAGACCCAGTACTTC. It encodes CSARGSLAGGETQYF.

The sample holds a few counts of this clonotype. The CDR3 loop reads CASSLAGTGLYNEQFF. The CDR3, as DNA: TGTGCCAGCAGCTTGGCCGGGACAGGGCTGTACAATGAGCAGTTCTTC. The chain links TRBV7-2 to TRBJ2-1; 9 nucleotides match TRBD1. The CDR3 consists of 16 residues. In germline, CDR1 is SGHTA, CDR2 FQGNSA. With 3 bases clipped from V and 4 bases from J, the junction kept 7 bases outside the gene matches.

This clonotype appeared many times. V and J are TRBV28 and TRBJ1-2; D perhaps matches TRBD1 (6 bases). From germline, CDR1 is MDHEN and CDR2 SYDVKM. The V end was cut by 3 bases, the J end by 2 bases, with 13 bases between. The CDR3 covers 15 residues. The CDR3 DNA sequence: TGTGCCAGCAGTTTGCTTTTCAGGGGCAACTATGGCTACACCTTC. Translation: CASSLLFRGNYGYTF.

The chain recombines TRBV6-6 with TRBJ2-3, with D unresolved. Germline assignment: CDR1 MNHNY and CDR2 SVGAGI (reference sequence). V lost 8 bases, J lost 0 bases, and 15 bases lay in between. The CDR3 runs to 15 residues. DNA for the CDR3: TGTGCCAGCTCACAAGGCCACTCTAGCACAGATACGCAGTATTTT. This translates into CASSQGHSSTDTQYF.

This clonotype appeared many times. This sequence joins TRBV7-4 and TRBJ2-1; perhaps TRBD1 as D (6 bases). Germline-derived CDR1 and CDR2 are SGHVT and SQSDAQ. The CDR3 runs 15 residues. V lost 2 bases, J lost 7 bases, and 15 bases lay in between. The CDR3: CASSLRGCPRNEQFF. The CDR3 coding sequence is TGTGCCAGCAGCTTAAGGGGGTGCCCTCGGAATGAGCAGTTCTTC.

The J gene is TRBJ2-2, the V gene TRBV5-1; 14 bases agree with TRBD2. The CDR3 has 17 amino acids. Germline V gene lookup returns CDR1 SGHRS and CDR2 YFSETQ. V lost 3 bases and J lost 0; bases outside the gene matches: 1. CDR3 nucleotides: TGCGCCAGCAGCTCGGGACTAGCGGGGGCGAACACCGGGGAGCTGTTTTTT. It yields the protein CASSSGLAGANTGELFF.

The J gene is TRBJ1-3, the V gene TRBV6-1; D is undetermined. The length of the CDR3 is 13 residues. The germline gives CDR1 MNHNS, CDR2 SASEGT. Deletions cut 8 bases from V and 0 bases from J, with 8 bases between. The CDR3: CASGGDSGNTIYF. The CDR3 bases are TGTGCCAGCGGCGGGGACTCTGGAAACACCATATATTTT.

This clonotype has a count of ten or more. The gene calls are TRBV5-5 and TRBJ2-7; 11 nucleotides line up with TRBD1. This CDR3 has 15 residues. J gave up 3 bases and V 4 bases, and 6 bases lay outside the gene matches. Germline values: CDR1 SGHKS, CDR2 YYEKEE (reference sequence). CDR3 region: CASSLGTGGIYEQYV. CDR3 in DNA: TGTGCCAGCAGCCTAGGGACAGGGGGAATCTACGAGCAGTACGTC.

The chain carries TRBV5-1 and TRBJ2-7; unclear D gene. The CDR3 has 13 amino acids. V was shortened by 4 bases and J by 3 bases, with 11 bases between the two germline ends. Per the germline V gene, CDR1 is SGHRS and CDR2 is YFSETQ. The DNA of the CDR3 is TGCGCCAGCAGCCTGACTCCGAACTACGAGCAGTACTTC. This translates into CASSLTPNYEQYF.

The rearrangement joins TRBV6-1 to TRBJ1-4, with no clear D. Between the trimmed V and J ends, which lost 2 bases and 8 bases, there was a span of 6 bases. In germline, CDR1 is MNHNS, CDR2 SASEGT. This CDR3 is built from 12 residues. The CDR3 coding sequence is TGTGCCAGCAGTGAATTCGGGGAAAAACTGTTTTTT. Amino acids: CASSEFGEKLFF.

Many counts were recorded for this clonotype. The chain uses TRBV5-6 and TRBJ1-4; D is unclear. The length of the CDR3 is 15 residues. V was trimmed by 4 bases and J by 5 bases, leaving 15 bases between them. Germline-derived CDR1 and CDR2 are SGHDT and YYEEEE. The CDR3 spells CASSILQPQNEKLFF. CDR3 sequence (DNA): TGTGCCAGCAGCATCCTACAGCCACAGAATGAAAAACTGTTTTTT.

The CDR3 loop is CASSYQGLGNQPQHF. In DNA form, the CDR3 reads TGTGCCAGCAGTTACCAGGGGCTCGGCAATCAGCCCCAGCATTTT. The chain employs TRBV6-2 or TRBV6-3 and TRBJ1-5; TRBD1 is a possible D gene (6 bases). The CDR3 consists of 15 residues. With 2 bases removed from V and 2 bases from J, the gap between germline ends came to 10 bases. The V gene's germline CDR1 is MNHEY and CDR2 SVGEGT.

This clonotype occurred many times. V gene TRBV7-2 combines with J gene TRBJ2-2, with D tentatively TRBD1 (5 bases). This CDR3 has 15 residues. Germline CDR1 is SGHTA and CDR2 is FQGNSA. Trimming removed 1 base from V and 4 bases from J, with 10 bases in between. This chain's CDR3 is CASSLVQGRTGELFF. The DNA of the CDR3 is TGTGCCAGCAGCTTAGTGCAGGGTCGCACCGGGGAGCTGTTTTTT.

This clonotype was counted between two and nine times. The chain employs TRBV18 and TRBJ2-7, with TRBD1 matching 10 bases. Germline values: CDR1 KGHSH, CDR2 LQKENI. This CDR3 region has 13 residues. J gave up 7 bases and V 3 bases, and 3 bases lay outside the gene matches. The CDR3 region is CASSPGTGEEQYF. The DNA for the CDR3 is TGTGCCAGCTCACCCGGGACAGGGGAGGAGCAGTACTTC.

The rearrangement links TRBV6-2 or TRBV6-3 to TRBJ2-1; unclear D gene. The CDR3 is 13 residues long. Germline loops: CDR1 MNHEY, CDR2 SVGEGT. V lost 7 bases to trimming and J lost 0 bases, with 7 bases between them. The CDR3 is CASTLSSYNEQFF. In nucleotides, the CDR3 is TGTGCCAGCACTTTGAGCTCCTACAATGAGCAGTTCTTC.

This clonotype was observed at least ten times. The gene calls are TRBV20-1 and TRBJ1-2; TRBD1 agrees at 9 bases. J gave up 4 bases and V 4 bases, and 7 bases lay outside the gene matches. Germline CDR1 is DFQATT and CDR2 is SNEGSKA (reference sequence). The CDR3 totals 14 residues. The CDR3 region is CSAKGQGELYGYTF. In DNA form, the CDR3 reads TGCAGTGCTAAGGGACAGGGCGAACTCTATGGCTACACCTTC.

V usage is TRBV3-1 and J usage is TRBJ2-3; possible D gene TRBD1, 5 bases. The CDR3 has 13 amino acids. From germline, CDR1 is LGHDT and CDR2 YNNKEL (reference sequence). Between the trimmed V and J ends, which lost 4 bases and 5 bases, there was a span of 10 bases. Here the CDR3 reads CASSRPTVDTQYF. As DNA, the CDR3 is TGTGCCAGCAGCCGCCCGACAGTAGATACGCAGTATTTT.

V and J are TRBV18 and TRBJ1-5; TRBD1 agrees at 8 bases. CDR1 and CDR2 (germline): KGHSH, LQKENI. The CDR3 consists of 14 residues. V lost 4 bases and J lost 9; bases outside the gene matches: 8. CDR3 amino acids: CASSQSQGAGPQHF. In DNA, the CDR3 is TGTGCCAGCTCACAGTCCCAGGGGGCAGGGCCCCAGCATTTT.

In its sample, this clonotype was seen many times. V and J are TRBV20-1 and TRBJ2-5; D is perhaps TRBD1 (6 bases). V lost 5 bases, J lost 1 base, and 11 bases lay in between. Germline V CDR1 and CDR2: DFQATT, SNEGSKA (reference sequence). This CDR3 has 13 residues. The CDR3 region is CSAGTGSQETQYF. CDR3 DNA sequence: TGCAGTGCTGGAACAGGGTCCCAAGAGACCCAGTACTTC.

This clonotype was detected once. The chain is built from TRBV11-3 and TRBJ2-2, with 8 positions matching TRBD1. Germline assignment: CDR1 SGHNT and CDR2 YENEEA. This CDR3 comprises 16 residues. V lost 5 bases to trimming and J lost 5 bases; unmatched junction nucleotides: 10. CDR3: CASSPKDRVKTGELFF. Written as DNA, the CDR3 is TGTGCCAGCAGCCCCAAGGACAGGGTCAAGACCGGGGAGCTGTTTTTT. Full variable domain (rest looked up from reference TRBV11-3 and TRBJ2-2): EAGVVQSPRYKIIEKKQPVAFWCNPISGHNTLYWYLQNLGQGPELLIRYENEEAVDDSQLPKDRFSAERLKGVDSTLKIQPAELGDSAVYLCASSPKDRVKTGELFFGEGSRLTVL.

This clonotype turned up a few times. This chain connects TRBV12-3 or TRBV12-4 to TRBJ1-1, with 9 bases that match TRBD1. Trimming at V came to 3 bases and at J to 5 bases, leaving 16 bases not matched to a gene. The CDR3 loop spans 18 amino acids. This CDR3 reads CASSFGRGQGRGRTEAFF. CDR3 DNA sequence: TGTGCCAGCAGTTTTGGGCGCGGACAGGGGCGGGGAAGAACTGAAGCTTTCTTT.

This clonotype was seen a handful of times. V and J are TRBV6-6 and TRBJ1-3; the D gene is possibly TRBD1 (5 bases). The CDR3 is 17 residues long. V lost 1 base to trimming and J lost 2 bases, with 15 bases between them. Germline V gene lookup returns CDR1 MNHNY and CDR2 SVGAGI (reference sequence). CDR3 amino acids: CASSYFSGGTAGNTIYF. The CDR3 region has the DNA TGTGCCAGCAGTTACTTCTCGGGGGGGACGGCTGGAAACACCATATATTTT.

This clonotype was seen only a few times. The V and J genes are TRBV12-3 or TRBV12-4 and TRBJ2-2; 12 bases fit TRBD1. Trimming cost V 2 bases and J 6 bases; bases outside gene matches: 4. The CDR3 extends over 16 amino acids. The CDR3 protein is CASSLRGQGASGELFF. In nucleotides, the CDR3 is TGTGCCAGCAGTTTACGGGGACAGGGGGCGTCCGGGGAGCTGTTTTTT.

The V and J genes are TRBV5-1 and TRBJ2-1; D is unresolved. Germline CDR1 reads SGHRS; CDR2 reads YFSETQ. This CDR3 is built from 13 residues. The ends were cut back, 1 base at V and 4 bases at J, with 6 bases in the middle. This CDR3 is CASSLPPYNEQFF. The CDR3 nucleotides read TGCGCCAGCAGCTTGCCTCCTTACAATGAGCAGTTCTTC.

This clonotype has more than one count but fewer than ten. The rearrangement joins TRBV18 to TRBJ2-1; D possibly uses TRBD1 or TRBD2 (5 bases each). V lost 2 bases and J 2 bases, leaving 10 bases between the germline ends. CDR1 KGHSH and CDR2 LQKENI come from the germline V gene. The CDR3 covers 15 residues. The CDR3 loop reads CASSPSRGPYNEQFF. The CDR3 DNA follows: TGTGCCAGCTCACCATCTCGGGGCCCCTACAATGAGCAGTTCTTC.